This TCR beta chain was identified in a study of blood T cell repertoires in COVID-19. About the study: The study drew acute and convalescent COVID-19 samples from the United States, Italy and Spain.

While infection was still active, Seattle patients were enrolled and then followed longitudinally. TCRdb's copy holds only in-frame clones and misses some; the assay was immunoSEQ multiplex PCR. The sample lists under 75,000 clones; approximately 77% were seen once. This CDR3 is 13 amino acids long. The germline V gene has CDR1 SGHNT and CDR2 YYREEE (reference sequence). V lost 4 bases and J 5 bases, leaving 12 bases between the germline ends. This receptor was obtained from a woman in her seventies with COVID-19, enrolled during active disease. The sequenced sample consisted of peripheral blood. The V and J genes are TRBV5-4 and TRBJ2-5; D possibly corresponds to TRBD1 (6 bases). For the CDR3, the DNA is TGTGCCAGCAGCGCTGGACAGCGGGAGACCCAGTACTTC. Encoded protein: CASSAGQRETQYF.